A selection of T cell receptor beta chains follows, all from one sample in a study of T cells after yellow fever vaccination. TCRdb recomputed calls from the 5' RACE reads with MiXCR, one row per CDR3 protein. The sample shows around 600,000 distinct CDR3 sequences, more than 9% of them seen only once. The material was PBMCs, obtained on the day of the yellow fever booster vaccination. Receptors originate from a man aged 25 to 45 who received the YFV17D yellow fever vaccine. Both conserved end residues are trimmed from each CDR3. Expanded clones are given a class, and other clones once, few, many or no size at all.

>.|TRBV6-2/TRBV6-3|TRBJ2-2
ASSRTPSGRASANTGELF
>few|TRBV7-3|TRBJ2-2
ASSSSGSGLTGELF
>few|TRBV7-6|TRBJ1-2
ASSLALGVEYGYT
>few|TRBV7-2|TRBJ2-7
ASSPSKGFYEQY
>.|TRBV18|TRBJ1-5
ASSAGGEDQPQH
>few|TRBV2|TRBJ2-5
ASTPTREETQY
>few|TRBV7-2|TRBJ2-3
ASSLAFRERTDTQY
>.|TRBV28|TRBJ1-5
ASMISLPNQPQH
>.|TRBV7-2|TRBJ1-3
ASSTPLGNTIY
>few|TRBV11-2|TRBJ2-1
ASSLVRDSVL
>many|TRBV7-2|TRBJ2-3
ASSNGLAEGTQY
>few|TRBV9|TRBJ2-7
ASSVGDRGLEQY
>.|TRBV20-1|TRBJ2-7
SASKTARDEQY
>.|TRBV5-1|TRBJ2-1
ASSWTSGRGNEQF
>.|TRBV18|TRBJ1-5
ASSPGGQGNQPQH
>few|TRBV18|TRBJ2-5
ASSSPQETQY
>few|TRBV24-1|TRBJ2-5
ATSDLHQKGPETQY
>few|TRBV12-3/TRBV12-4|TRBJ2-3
ASSFYTLAGDTDTQY
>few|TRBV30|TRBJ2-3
AWMASTQY
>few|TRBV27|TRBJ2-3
ATEADTQY
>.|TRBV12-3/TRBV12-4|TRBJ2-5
ASSFEWEETQY
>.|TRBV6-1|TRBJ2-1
ASSPHRVRNEQF
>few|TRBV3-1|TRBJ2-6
ASSPPPHSGANVLT
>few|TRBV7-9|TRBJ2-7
ASCPPLAGDDEQY
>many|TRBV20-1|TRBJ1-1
SARLTRGLSHMNTEAF
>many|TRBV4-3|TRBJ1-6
ASSQVLTGIHNSPLH
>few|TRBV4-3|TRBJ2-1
ASSQEGPPFDNNEQF
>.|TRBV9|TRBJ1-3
ASSVAPKESGNTIY
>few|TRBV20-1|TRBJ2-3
SAPPSGSTDTQY
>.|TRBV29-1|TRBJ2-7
SAHDGRTYEQY
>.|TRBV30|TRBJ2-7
AWLRPGQDLGEQY
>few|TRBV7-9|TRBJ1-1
ASSQYLDRDEAF
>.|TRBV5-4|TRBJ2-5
ASSWGLDPGTQY
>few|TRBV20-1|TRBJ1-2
SARVGASNYGYT
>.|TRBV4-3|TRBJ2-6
ASSYRDGSSGANVLT
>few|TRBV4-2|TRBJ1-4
ASSRFAAGTNEKLF
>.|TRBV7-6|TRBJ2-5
ASSFESAVATQY
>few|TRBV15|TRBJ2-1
ATSDRDRGRDEQF
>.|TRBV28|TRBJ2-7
ASSLTGTPANEQY
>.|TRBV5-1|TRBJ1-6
ASSDASHRKNNSPLH
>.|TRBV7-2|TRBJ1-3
ASSPMQGNSGNTIY
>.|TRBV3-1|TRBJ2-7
ASGREVPYEQY
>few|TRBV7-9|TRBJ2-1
ASSAGTSGSDEQF
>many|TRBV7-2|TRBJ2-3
ASSLGSGGKTDTQY
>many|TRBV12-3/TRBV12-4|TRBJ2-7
ASSLASSGGYEQY